These 29 T cell receptor beta chains were all obtained from the same sample, sequenced in a study of control samples from healthy donors and cancer patients. This table comes from immunoSEQ multiplex PCR, and its TCRdb copy is limited to in-frame clones, with some not included. This table holds about 150,000 clones, just over 85% found once. The sample was blood. The source of these receptors is a man aged 18 to 30 in good health.

The J gene is TRBJ2-7, the V gene TRBV1. TRBV1 is tagged as a pseudogene. There are 12 residues in the CDR3. The CDR3 DNA reads TGCACCAGCAGCCAGGGACCGGGCGAGCAGTACTTC. Residues: CTSSQGPGEQYF.

The V and J genes are TRBV28 and TRBJ1-1; D remains ambiguous. The CDR3 covers 13 residues. From germline, CDR1 is MDHEN and CDR2 SYDVKM. Trimming shortened V by 4 bases and J by 3 bases, and 9 bases separated the two germline ends. The CDR3 nucleotides read TGTGCCAGCAGTTCCGACATAGACACTGAAGCTTTCTTT. Translation: CASSSDIDTEAFF.

The V and J genes are TRBV11-2 and TRBJ2-4; tentatively, D is TRBD2 (6 bases). Germline V gives CDR1 SGHAT, CDR2 FQNNGV. Deletions cut 5 bases from V and 1 base from J, with 18 bases between. The CDR3 covers 17 residues. CDR3 sequence: CASSKGISGVAKNIQYF. The CDR3 DNA reads as TGTGCCAGCAGCAAAGGAATTTCGGGGGTCGCCAAAAACATTCAGTACTTC.

The chain couples TRBV7-2 to TRBJ1-5; D unresolved. CDR3 length equals 14 residues. V shed 5 bases and J shed 0 bases, with 8 bases lying between them. The V gene's germline CDR1 is SGHTA and CDR2 FQGNSA. CDR3 sequence reads: CASSAQYSNQPQHF. The CDR3 region has the DNA TGTGCCAGCAGCGCTCAATATAGCAATCAGCCCCAGCATTTT.

The chain recombines TRBV7-8 with TRBJ1-1; 7 nucleotides line up with TRBD1. In germline, CDR1 is SGHVS, CDR2 FQNEAQ. The CDR3 spans 17 residues. The J segment lost 1 base and the V segment lost 4 bases, leaving 12 bases of the junction unmatched. The CDR3 sequence: CASSSKGRNRGNTEAFF. Here the CDR3 DNA reads TGTGCCAGCAGCTCCAAAGGACGAAACAGGGGGAACACTGAAGCTTTCTTT.

V gene TRBV18 combines with J gene TRBJ1-6, with D perhaps TRBD1 (6 bases). The CDR3 is 16 residues long. The germline CDR1 and CDR2 sequences are KGHSH and LQKENI. V was trimmed by 3 bases and J by 8 bases, leaving 17 bases between them. DNA for the CDR3: TGTGCCAGCTCACCCACAGGGAAAAATTGGGATTCACCCCTCCACTTT. This codes for CASSPTGKNWDSPLHF.

CDR3 in amino acids: CASSLRGDEQFF. DNA for the CDR3: TGCGCCAGCAGCCTACGGGGGGATGAGCAGTTCTTC. The chain combines TRBV5-1 with TRBJ2-1; the match to TRBD2 covers 7 bases. Germline-derived CDR1 and CDR2 are SGHRS and YFSETQ. The junction had 3 bases not matched to a gene; V was cut back by 4 bases and J by 8 bases. This CDR3 contains 12 residues. Full variable domain (rest looked up from reference TRBV5-1 and TRBJ2-1): KAGVTQTPRYLIKTRGQQVTLSCSPISGHRSVSWYQQTPGQGLQFLFEYFSETQRNKGNFPGRFSGRQFSNSRSEMNVSTLELGDSALYLCASSLRGDEQFFGPGTRLTVL.

About this clone: The sample contains more than one DNA sequence encoding this CDR3. V gene TRBV6-2 or TRBV6-3 combines with J gene TRBJ2-5; 7 bases align to TRBD1. V shed 0 bases and J 5 bases; nucleotides not matched to a gene: 3. CDR1 and CDR2 (germline): MNHEY, SVGEGT. CDR3 length: 14 residues. The CDR3 here is CASSYSGGAETQYF. The CDR3 region has the DNA TGTGCCAGCAGTTACTCAGGGGGCGCGGAGACCCAGTACTTC.

V and J are TRBV14 and TRBJ2-7; D unclear. Trimming shortened V by 0 bases and J by 0 bases, and 15 bases separated the two germline ends. CDR1 and CDR2 from the germline V gene are SGHDN and FVKESK. The CDR3 is made up of 17 amino acids. In nucleotides, the CDR3 is TGTGCCAGCAGCCAAGATTCGAGGCAAAGTTTCTCCTACGAGCAGTACTTC. This sequence encodes CASSQDSRQSFSYEQYF. The entire variable domain, with the rest obtained from reference TRBV14 and TRBJ2-7, is as follows: EAGVTQFPSHSVIEKGQTVTLRCDPISGHDNLYWYRRVMGKEIKFLLHFVKESKQDESGMPNNRFLAERTGGTYSTLKVQPAELEDSGVYFCASSQDSRQSFSYEQYFGPGTRLTVT.

This chain connects TRBV4-2 to TRBJ1-2; D gene unclear. V lost 0 bases and J lost 1, with 6 bases in between. This CDR3 region has 14 residues. Germline assignment: CDR1 LGHNA and CDR2 YNFKEQ. The CDR3 here is CASSQDWGNYGYTF. The CDR3 DNA reads TGTGCCAGCAGCCAAGATTGGGGTAACTATGGCTACACCTTC.

The rearrangement links TRBV6-1 to TRBJ1-5, with D hard to call. Germline CDR1 reads MNHNS; CDR2 reads SASEGT. There are 12 residues in the CDR3. V dropped 1 base and J dropped 8 bases, with 6 bases sitting between them. Here the CDR3 reads CASSEVAEPQHF. CDR3 DNA: TGTGCCAGCAGTGAAGTTGCAGAGCCCCAGCATTTT.

The gene calls are TRBV5-1 and TRBJ2-7, with D maybe TRBD1 (6 bases). The CDR3 is 13 residues long. Per germline, CDR1 SGHRS and CDR2 YFSETQ. V dropped 0 bases and J dropped 3 bases, with 7 bases sitting between them. CDR3 DNA: TGCGCCAGCAGCTTGGGGACAGACTACGAGCAGTACTTC. Amino acids: CASSLGTDYEQYF.

Here the CDR3 reads CASSRQGLTGELFF. In DNA, the CDR3 is TGTGCCAGCAGCAGACAGGGGTTAACGGGGGAGCTGTTTTTT. The chain carries TRBV28 and TRBJ2-2; 8 bases line up with TRBD1. The ends lost 6 bases at V and 8 bases at J; junction bases unmatched: 8. CDR3 length: 14 amino acids. CDR1 and CDR2 from the germline V gene are MDHEN and SYDVKM.

This clone has only one observation. The chain has TRBV9 and TRBJ2-5; 11 bases fit TRBD2. CDR1 is SGDLS, CDR2 YYNGEE, per germline. The CDR3 loop spans 14 amino acids. V was pared by 2 bases and J by 4 bases, with 1 base of the junction left unmatched. The CDR3 spells CASSVSGGAETQYF. The CDR3 DNA follows: TGTGCCAGCAGCGTTAGCGGGGGGGCAGAGACCCAGTACTTC.

The chain links TRBV7-2 to TRBJ2-7; 7 bases agree with TRBD1. The CDR3 loop spans 13 amino acids. Germline loops: CDR1 SGHTA, CDR2 FQGNSA. Trimming cost V 5 bases and J 6 bases; bases outside gene matches: 7. Here the CDR3 reads CASSLRQGFEQYF. In DNA form, the CDR3 reads TGTGCCAGCAGCCTCCGACAGGGTTTCGAGCAGTACTTC.

This chain joins TRBV18 and TRBJ2-7, with TRBD1 as a possible D gene (5 bases). Trimming stripped 2 bases from V and 6 bases from J, with 14 bases between. Germline-derived CDR1 and CDR2 are KGHSH and LQKENI. CDR3 length equals 14 residues. CDR3 bases: TGTGCCAGCTCACCAAGGCAGGGCTTCGGCGAGCAGTACTTC. Its translation is CASSPRQGFGEQYF.

V is TRBV11-1 and J is TRBJ2-2; 7 nucleotides agree with TRBD1. Germline loops: CDR1 SGHAT, CDR2 FQDESV (reference sequence). Trimming took 6 bases from V and 6 from J; bases not matched to a gene: 7. CDR3 length equals 14 residues. In nucleotides, the CDR3 is TGTGCCAGCAGTAGACAGGGAATGGCCGGGGAGCTGTTTTTT. Translating gives CASSRQGMAGELFF.

CDR3 in DNA: TGTGCCAGCAGCCCAGCGGGGGGGAGCACAGATACGCAGTATTTT. It codes for CASSPAGGSTDTQYF. The chain has TRBV7-2 and TRBJ2-3; TRBD2 agrees at 10 bases. This CDR3 is built from 15 residues. The V and J ends lost 5 bases and 0 bases, in that order; junction bases with no gene match: 2. The germline gives CDR1 SGHTA, CDR2 FQGNSA. The variable domain in full, completed from reference TRBV7-2 and TRBJ2-3, reads GAGVSQSPSNKVTEKGKDVELRCDPISGHTALYWYRQSLGQGLEFLIYFQGNSAPDKSGLPSDRFSAERTGGSVSTLTIQRTQQEDSAVYLCASSPAGGSTDTQYFGPGTRLTVL.

J is TRBJ2-3 and V is TRBV19; D remains ambiguous. V shed 3 bases and J shed 0 bases, with 13 bases lying between them. CDR1 is LNHDA, CDR2 SQIVND, per germline (reference sequence). This CDR3 has 16 residues. The CDR3 spells CASSILQETSTDTQYF. CDR3 nucleotides: TGTGCCAGTAGTATCCTCCAGGAGACTAGCACAGATACGCAGTATTTT.

V usage is TRBV9 and J usage is TRBJ2-1, with D perhaps matching TRBD2 (6 bases). Germline V gene sequence: CDR1 SGDLS, CDR2 YYNGEE. The ends were cut back, 6 bases at V and 7 bases at J, with 11 bases in the middle. The CDR3 runs to 12 residues. The CDR3 bases are TGTGCCAGCACCGGAGGGGAAAATGAGCAGTTCTTC. Translation: CASTGGENEQFF.

The chain uses TRBV7-9 and TRBJ2-7; 9 bases are a match to TRBD1. J lost 7 bases, V lost 8 bases, and 15 bases had no gene match. The CDR3 has 15 residues. The germline V gene has CDR1 SEHNR and CDR2 FQNEAQ (reference sequence). The CDR3 bases are TGTGCCAGCGCCACCGGGACAGGGACATCTGATGAGCAGTACTTC. Protein sequence: CASATGTGTSDEQYF. Based on the CDR3 plus reference TRBV7-9 and TRBJ2-7, the full variable domain is DTGVSQNPRHKITKRGQNVTFRCDPISEHNRLYWYRQTLGQGPEFLTYFQNEAQLEKSRLLSDRFSAERPKGSFSTLEIQRTEQGDSAMYLCASATGTGTSDEQYFGPGTRLTVT.

The chain uses TRBV4-1 and TRBJ2-2; 8 positions agree with TRBD1. This CDR3 comprises 16 residues. Germline trimming cut 0 bases from V and 5 bases from J; bases unmatched to any gene: 5. Germline V gene lookup returns CDR1 MGHRA and CDR2 YSYEKL. The CDR3 nucleotides read TGCGCCAGCAGCCAAGACCGGGACAGGTCGACCGGGGAGCTGTTTTTT. Translated, it gives CASSQDRDRSTGELFF.

Written as DNA, the CDR3 is TGTGCCAGCGGGGACAGGGAATCCTCTGGCTACACCTTC. As protein: CASGDRESSGYTF. V is TRBV7-9 and J is TRBJ1-2, with 9 bases identical to TRBD1. CDR1 is SEHNR and CDR2 is FQNEAQ in the germline V gene (reference sequence). V was pared by 8 bases and J by 7 bases, with 8 bases of the junction left unmatched. The CDR3 contains 13 residues.

The gene calls are TRBV6-5 and TRBJ2-3; D is possibly TRBD2 (5 bases). V was clipped by 5 bases and J by 1 base, with 10 bases between them. The length of the CDR3 is 14 residues. CDR1 and CDR2 from the germline V gene are MNHEY and SVGAGI. The CDR3 protein is CASSLDGGTDTQYF. DNA of the CDR3: TGTGCCAGCAGTCTGGACGGGGGCACAGATACGCAGTATTTT.

The V gene is TRBV12-3 or TRBV12-4, the J gene TRBJ2-2, with D unclear. The CDR3 sequence is 12 residues long. Trimming removed 2 bases at V and 8 bases at J, with 6 bases between. The CDR3 loop is CASSLLGGELFF. The CDR3 DNA reads as TGTGCCAGCAGTTTATTGGGTGGGGAGCTGTTTTTT.

CDR3 in amino acids: CASSSLRATYNEQFF. The CDR3 DNA reads TGTGCCAGTAGTAGTCTGAGGGCCACTTACAATGAGCAGTTCTTC. This chain uses TRBV19 with TRBJ2-1; the D gene is possibly TRBD2 (5 bases). The germline V gene encodes CDR1 LNHDA and CDR2 SQIVND (reference sequence). V was trimmed by 4 bases and J by 4 bases, leaving 14 bases between them. CDR3 length: 15 residues.

This clone was seen a handful of times. The gene calls are TRBV28 and TRBJ2-7; D call uncertain. The CDR3 spans 14 residues. Germline assignment: CDR1 MDHEN and CDR2 SYDVKM. V gave up 4 bases and J gave up 0 bases, with 10 bases separating them. CDR3 nucleotides: TGTGCCAGCAGTTCCGCCTGGAGCTCCTACGAGCAGTACTTC. This codes for CASSSAWSSYEQYF.

The chain combines TRBV3-1 (or the pseudogene TRBV3-2) with TRBJ2-3; TRBD2 is a possible D gene (7 bases). Germline V gives CDR1 LGHDT, CDR2 YNNKEL (reference sequence). V gave up 2 bases and J gave up 3 bases, with 15 bases separating them. The length of the CDR3 is 16 residues. CDR3 region: CASSQLGGGRTDTQYF. CDR3 DNA sequence: TGTGCCAGCAGCCAATTGGGGGGGGGCCGGACAGATACGCAGTATTTT.

The table lists this clone with a count of one. The junction differs from germline at one of its ends, possibly a read error. The chain couples TRBV29-1 to TRBJ1-1; D not resolved. This CDR3 is 13 amino acids long. The V gene's germline CDR1 is SQVTM and CDR2 ANQGSEA. Written as DNA, the CDR3 is TGCAGCGTCGAAGCGGTGGGAGGATTTGAAGCTTTCTTT. This codes for CSVEAVGGFEAFF. The whole variable domain, remainder taken from reference TRBV29-1 and TRBJ1-1, is SAVISQKPSRDICQRGTSLTIQCQVDSQVTMMFWYRQQPGQSLTLIATANQGSEATYESGFVIDKFPISRPNLTFSTLTVSNMSPEDSSIYLCSVEAVGGFEAFFGQGTRLTVV.